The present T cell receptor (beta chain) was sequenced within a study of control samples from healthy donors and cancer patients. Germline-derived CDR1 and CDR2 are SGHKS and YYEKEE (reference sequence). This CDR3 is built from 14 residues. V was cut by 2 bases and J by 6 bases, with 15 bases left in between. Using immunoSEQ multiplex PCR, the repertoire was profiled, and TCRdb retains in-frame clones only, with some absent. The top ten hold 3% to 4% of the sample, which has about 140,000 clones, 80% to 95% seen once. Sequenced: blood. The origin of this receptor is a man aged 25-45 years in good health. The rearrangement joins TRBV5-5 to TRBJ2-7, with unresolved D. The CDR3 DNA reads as TGTGCCAGCAGCTTACACGCTACCCCCCTCGAGCAGTACTTC. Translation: CASSLHATPLEQYF.